This T cell receptor beta chain was identified during a study of shared clonotypes between healthy human individuals. Study details: There were three CD4 naive, three CD4 memory, two CD8 naive and one CD8 memory plates per donor.

CD8 cells classed as naive were CD45RO-negative and positively selected for CCR7, excluding terminally differentiated effector memory CD45RA+ cells. Healthy adults negative for HIV, lacking recent acute infections or vaccinations, served as donors. The study drew all its donors from Caucasian adults living in Nashville, Tennessee. CDR3 length equals 15 residues. V was trimmed by 0 bases and J by 5 bases, leaving 12 bases between them. CDR1 SGDLS and CDR2 YYNGEE come from the germline V gene. Generated by immunoSEQ multiplex PCR, the TCRdb table keeps only in-frame clones and is missing some. Here the sample spans approximately 2,200,000 clones, roughly 91% being singletons.

The chain carries TRBV9 and TRBJ1-5; possible D gene TRBD1, 5 bases. Sequenced input: naive CD8+ T cells from PBMCs. The receptor was isolated from a man in his late teens or twenties in good health. Some clones in this sample may be carry-over from other donors' samples. This chain's CDR3 is CASSVADGGDQPQHF. DNA for the CDR3: TGTGCCAGCAGCGTAGCCGACGGGGGGGATCAGCCCCAGCATTTT.